This T cell receptor (beta chain) was identified during a study of blood T cells in healthy people across ages. About 10 milliliters of peripheral blood were drawn from each donor into EDTA-treated tubes. Total RNA, at least 6 micrograms per sample, was extracted from PBMCs. The V and J ends lost 2 bases and 3 bases respectively, with 8 bases between them. This CDR3 has 13 residues. Primers used in a second PCR of about 6 to 12 cycles were a sample-barcoded 5' primer and a J-beta primer mix. A template-switch adaptor with 12 random nucleotides tagged each cDNA molecule. TCRdb processed the 5' RACE reads anew with MiXCR; each CDR3 protein has one entry. The table shows about 1.4 million distinct CDR3 sequences, with roughly 64% occurring only once. In this sample, this clonotype turned up a few times.

The receptor was derived from a man younger than 35 in good health. Sequencing input: blood. The chain couples TRBV12-3 or TRBV12-4 to TRBJ2-7, with a tentative D call TRBD2 (5 bases). The CDR3 loop reads CASSLQTNYEQYF. As DNA, the CDR3 is TGTGCCAGCAGTTTACAGACTAACTACGAGCAGTACTTC.